This T cell receptor beta chain was identified during a study of blood T cells in healthy people across ages. A second roughly 6 to 12 cycle PCR used barcoded and J-beta primers. TCRdb processed the 5' RACE reads anew with MiXCR; each CDR3 protein has one entry. The sample shows 1.2 million to 1.5 million distinct CDR3 sequences, approximately 40% of them seen only once. Looked up from germline, CDR1 is MGHRA and CDR2 is YSYEKL. This CDR3 is 15 amino acids long. V was shortened by 1 base and J by 6 bases, with 14 bases between the two germline ends. The sequence was collected from a woman aged 18-30 years in good health. Input material: blood. The chain recombines TRBV4-1 with TRBJ2-3; D is tentatively TRBD1 or TRBD2 (6 bases each). CDR3 protein: CASSQVSGAADTQYF. CDR3 DNA sequence: TGCGCCAGCAGCCAAGTATCGGGGGCAGCGGATACGCAGTATTTT.